The rows below give T cell receptor beta chains drawn from one sample of a study of blood T cell repertoires in COVID-19. Sequenced by immunoSEQ multiplex PCR; TCRdb stores in-frame clones only, minus some. This table has around 280,000 clones, under 90% appearing once. The source material was peripheral blood. The receptors shown here come from a woman aged 25 to 39 with COVID-19, enrolled during active disease. The CDR3 runs from the conserved cysteine through the conserved F or W. Fields, in order: clone size, D gene, V gene, J gene, CDR3 DNA, CDR3 protein. A D gene is named only where the DNA matches it firmly. Size values are once, few and many counts, or a class for expanded clones, and some rows have none.

NA,TRBD2,TRBV5-1,TRBJ2-1,TGCGCCAGAGGAGAGAGCGGGGGGGCTCTTCCGGCCTACAATGAGCAGTTCTTC,CARGESGGALPAYNEQFF
NA,NA,TRBV3-1/TRBV3-2,TRBJ1-5,TGTGCCAGCAGCCAAGATCTTAATCAGCCCCAGCATTTT,CASSQDLNQPQHF
NA,TRBD1,TRBV7-2,TRBJ1-4,TGTGCCAGCAGCCCCGACAGGGGGCGTCTGGAAAAACTGTTTTTT,CASSPDRGRLEKLFF
NA,NA,TRBV11-2,TRBJ2-1,TGTGCCAGCAGCCGGACACCGGGACTTCTAAACAATGAGCAGTTCTTC,CASSRTPGLLNNEQFF
NA,TRBD2,TRBV7-9,TRBJ2-1,TGTGCCAGCAGCTTTGGGACTAGCGGGGGCCCGGGTTACTTCTTC,CASSFGTSGGPGYFF
NA,NA,TRBV7-9,TRBJ1-2,TGTGCCAGCAGCTTAGCTCGACAGATCTATGGCTACACCTTC,CASSLARQIYGYTF
NA,TRBD1,TRBV3-1/TRBV3-2,TRBJ2-5,TGTGCCAGCAGCCAAGCGGACAGGGAAGAGACCCAGTACTTC,CASSQADREETQYF
NA,TRBD1,TRBV2,TRBJ2-7,TGTGCCAGCAGGGGGACAGTCCGGTTTGTAGTGCAGTACTTC,CASRGTVRFVVQYF
NA,NA,TRBV4-2,TRBJ1-6,TGTGCCAGCAGCCAAGAAGGGTCGAGGGATTCACCCCTCCACTTT,CASSQEGSRDSPLHF
NA,NA,TRBV7-9,TRBJ1-2,TGTGCCAGCAGCTTATGGACAGCTAGTAACTATGGCTACACCTTC,CASSLWTASNYGYTF
NA,TRBD1,TRBV5-1,TRBJ2-1,TGCGCCAGCAAAAGACAGGGTGACTACAATGAGCAGTTCTTC,CASKRQGDYNEQFF
NA,TRBD1,TRBV5-6,TRBJ1-2,TGTGCCAGCAGTGAGGCCCCGGGACAGGGGGCCTATGGCTACACCTTC,CASSEAPGQGAYGYTF
many,TRBD1,TRBV15,TRBJ1-5,TGTGCCACCGGGCCGGAGGCAGGGGGCACTCAGCCCCAGCATTTT,CATGPEAGGTQPQHF
NA,NA,TRBV5-1,TRBJ2-7,TGCGCCAGCAGCTTGGTCTCAGGGGCCTCCTACGAGCAGTACTTC,CASSLVSGASYEQYF
once,NA,TRBV19,TRBJ2-1,TGTGCCAGTATAAACATCTCCTACAATGAGCAGTTCTTC,CASINISYNEQFF
NA,TRBD1,TRBV28,TRBJ1-1,TGTGCCAGCAGTTCGACAGGGGGCTGGGAGAACACTGAAGCTTTCTTT,CASSSTGGWENTEAFF
NA,NA,TRBV5-1,TRBJ1-1,TGCGCCAGCAGCTTGGGTAGCGCTGAAGCTTTCTTT,CASSLGSAEAFF
NA,TRBD1,TRBV30,TRBJ1-5,TGTGCCTGGAGTCGCAGGGACAGCGGGGGTCAGCCCCAGCATTTT,CAWSRRDSGGQPQHF
NA,TRBD1,TRBV7-9,TRBJ1-3,TGTGCCAGCAGCCCCAGGGGACAGGGAAAATCTGGAAACACCATATATTTT,CASSPRGQGKSGNTIYF
NA,TRBD1,TRBV27,TRBJ1-2,TGTGCCAGCAGTTTAACCCGGGACAGGGCTCTCCAGGGCTACACCTTC,CASSLTRDRALQGYTF
NA,NA,TRBV10-2,TRBJ1-5,TGCGCCAGCAGTGAGGCCCAGGGGCTGAGCAATCAGCCCCAGCATTTT,CASSEAQGLSNQPQHF
NA,TRBD2,TRBV5-1,TRBJ2-1,TGCGCCAGCAGCTCGGGACTAGCGGGGACCGCCAATGAGCAGTTCTTC,CASSSGLAGTANEQFF
once,NA,TRBV30,TRBJ2-7,TGTGCCTGGACCAAACTCGTGAGCGAGCAGTACTTC,CAWTKLVSEQYF
NA,TRBD2,TRBV4-2,TRBJ2-3,TGTGCCAGCAGCCAAGAAGGGGCTAGCGGGGGCACAGATACGCAGTATTTT,CASSQEGASGGTDTQYF
once,NA,TRBV2,TRBJ2-1,TGTGCCAGCAGTGATGGGCGGGGAAATTACAATGAGCAGTTCTTC,CASSDGRGNYNEQFF
NA,NA,TRBV5-1,TRBJ2-5,TGCGCCAGCAGCCTCCAGGGCAACCAAGAGACCCAGTACTTC,CASSLQGNQETQYF
NA,NA,TRBV2,TRBJ1-2,TGTGCCAGCAGTGAAAACGAGGTTGACTATGGCTACACCTTC,CASSENEVDYGYTF
NA,TRBD1,TRBV5-4,TRBJ1-5,TGTGCCAGCAGCTCAGACAGGGGAGAGAATCAGCCCCAGCATTTT,CASSSDRGENQPQHF